Included here is one T cell receptor beta chain sequence, with context. The sample is drawn from a study of control samples from healthy donors and cancer patients. Sequencing was performed with immunoSEQ multiplex PCR; in TCRdb, only in-frame clones are kept and a portion is missing. This repertoire shows approximately 80,000 clones, 90% to 95% found once; its top ten account for approximately 15%. CDR1 and CDR2 (germline): SGHAT, FQNNGV. The CDR3 spans 13 residues. V was cut by 2 bases and J by 2 bases, with 7 bases left in between. Sequenced sample: blood. The V and J genes are TRBV11-2 and TRBJ2-7; no clear D gene. This TCR was recovered from a man younger than 45 in good health. For the CDR3, the DNA is TGTGCCAGCAGCTTATCAGGACCCTACGAGCAGTACTTC. This sequence encodes CASSLSGPYEQYF.